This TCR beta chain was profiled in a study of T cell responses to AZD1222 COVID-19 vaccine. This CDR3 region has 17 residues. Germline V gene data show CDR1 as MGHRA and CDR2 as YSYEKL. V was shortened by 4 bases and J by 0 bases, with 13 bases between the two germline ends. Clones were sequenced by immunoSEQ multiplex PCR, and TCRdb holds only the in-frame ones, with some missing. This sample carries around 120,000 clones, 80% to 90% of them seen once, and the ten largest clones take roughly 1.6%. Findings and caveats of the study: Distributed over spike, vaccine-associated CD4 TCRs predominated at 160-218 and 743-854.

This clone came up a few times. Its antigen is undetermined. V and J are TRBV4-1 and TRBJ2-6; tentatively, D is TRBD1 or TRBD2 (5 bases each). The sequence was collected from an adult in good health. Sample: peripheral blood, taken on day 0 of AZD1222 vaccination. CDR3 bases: TGCGCCAGCAGCCCCGGGACGGCAAACTCTGGGGCCAACGTCCTGACTTTC. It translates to CASSPGTANSGANVLTF.